Listed here are 23 T cell receptor beta chains from one sample, sequenced in a study of T cells in Graves' hyperthyroidism and ophthalmopathy. Amplified TCR beta CDR3 regions came from RNA transcripts. The study used the HTBI primer set for a first-round RT-PCR of the TCR CDR3. One entry per CDR3 protein, called by TCRdb with MiXCR from the multiplex PCR reads. The repertoire holds 400,000 to 500,000 distinct CDR3 sequences, with approximately 15% as singletons. The sample was blood. These receptors originate from a woman between 18 and 30 years old with Graves' hyperthyroidism.

V and J are TRBV9 and TRBJ2-1, with D tentatively TRBD1 (6 bases). CDR1 is SGDLS, CDR2 YYNGEE, per germline. The V gene lost 4 bases and the J gene lost 4 bases, with 12 bases spanning the gap. This CDR3 region has 14 residues. The CDR3 protein is CASSTGDNYNEQFF. As DNA, the CDR3 is TGTGCCAGCAGCACCGGGGACAATTACAATGAGCAGTTCTTC.

This clonotype was detected many times. The genes are TRBV30 and TRBJ1-2, with 9 bases that match TRBD1. Germline values: CDR1 GTSNPN, CDR2 SVGIG (reference sequence). This CDR3 comprises 13 residues. With 1 base clipped from V and 8 bases from J, the junction kept 5 bases outside the gene matches. Here the CDR3 reads CAWSEGQGRGYTF. DNA for the CDR3: TGTGCCTGGAGTGAGGGACAGGGCAGGGGCTACACCTTC.

This clonotype was recorded a few times. This rearrangement joins TRBV20-1 to TRBJ1-5; weak D call: TRBD1 (6 bases). The CDR3 spans 16 residues. CDR1 is DFQATT and CDR2 is SNEGSKA in the germline V gene (reference sequence). With 0 bases removed from V and 1 base from J, the gap between germline ends came to 13 bases. The DNA for the CDR3 is TGCAGTGCTAGAGATAGGGGGGAGTTGAGCAATCAGCCCCAGCATTTT. Amino acid sequence: CSARDRGELSNQPQHF.

In its sample, this clonotype was seen many times. The V and J genes are TRBV10-3 and TRBJ1-2; the match to TRBD1 covers 7 bases. J was trimmed by 4 bases and V by 2 bases; bases with no gene match: 4. Germline CDR1 and CDR2: ENHRY and SYGVKD. This CDR3 region has 14 residues. As DNA, the CDR3 is TGTGCCATCAGTGAGCCCGACAGGGTCTATGGCTACACCTTC. Translating gives CAISEPDRVYGYTF.

V is TRBV24-1 and J is TRBJ1-3, with D perhaps TRBD1 (5 bases). Germline values: CDR1 KGHDR, CDR2 SFDVKD. This CDR3 is 16 amino acids long. With 8 bases removed from V and 0 bases from J, the gap between germline ends came to 16 bases. The CDR3 DNA sequence: TGTGCCACCACTCTGAGGGGCCAGGGCTCTGGAAACACCATATATTTT. As protein: CATTLRGQGSGNTIYF.

This rearrangement joins TRBV7-9 to TRBJ2-1; D gene ambiguous. Germline CDR1 is SEHNR and CDR2 is FQNEAQ (reference sequence). This CDR3 is 15 amino acids long. Deletions cut 5 bases from V and 0 bases from J, with 11 bases between. The CDR3 spells CASSQDQYSYNEQFF. CDR3 coding DNA: TGTGCCAGCAGCCAAGATCAATACTCCTACAATGAGCAGTTCTTC.

This rearrangement joins TRBV12-3 or TRBV12-4 to TRBJ1-2; TRBD1 aligns across 8 bases. After removal of 4 bases from V and 7 bases from J, the junction contained 8 bases not matched to a gene. The CDR3 spans 14 residues. CDR3 sequence reads: CASSYSQGARGYTF. The CDR3 bases are TGTGCCAGCAGTTACTCTCAGGGGGCACGTGGCTACACCTTC.

The CDR3 DNA is TGCAGTGCAGCCTGGGGGGCCAAAAACATTCAGTACTTC. Translated, it gives CSAAWGAKNIQYF. The chain uses TRBV20-1 and TRBJ2-4; tentatively, D is TRBD1 or TRBD2 (5 bases each). CDR1 and CDR2 (germline): DFQATT, SNEGSKA (reference sequence). V was pared by 6 bases and J by 1 base, with 10 bases between. CDR3 length: 13 amino acids.

This clonotype was detected ten times or more. The genes are TRBV7-3 and TRBJ2-1; 10 nucleotides agree with TRBD2. The J segment lost 5 bases and the V segment lost 5 bases, leaving 15 bases of the junction unmatched. There are 18 residues in the CDR3. Germline values: CDR1 SGHTA, CDR2 FQGTGA. For the CDR3, the DNA is TGTGCCAGCAGCAGAGCGGGAGGGCGGGGGAGGGTAAACAATGAGCAGTTCTTC. Protein: CASSRAGGRGRVNNEQFF.

This clonotype was seen repeatedly, ten times or more. The J gene is TRBJ1-2, the V gene TRBV10-3, with 9 bases lining up with TRBD1. This CDR3 region has 14 residues. From germline, CDR1 is ENHRY and CDR2 SYGVKD. The ends lost 6 bases at V and 5 bases at J; junction bases unmatched: 7. CDR3 region: CAIRETGTGYGYTF. In DNA, the CDR3 is TGTGCCATCAGAGAGACCGGGACAGGGTATGGCTACACCTTC.

This clonotype was counted ten times or more. V gene TRBV6-1 combines with J gene TRBJ1-2, with D possibly TRBD1 on 5 matching bases. Trimming shortened V by 6 bases and J by 4 bases, and 15 bases separated the two germline ends. Germline-derived CDR1 and CDR2 are MNHNS and SASEGT. The CDR3 extends over 14 amino acids. The CDR3 sequence: CASSQREGIYGYTF. CDR3 nucleotide sequence: TGTGCCAGCAGCCAGCGGGAGGGGATCTATGGCTACACCTTC.

CDR3 amino acids: CASSLREGLVTGELFF. In DNA form, the CDR3 reads TGTGCCAGCAGCTTAAGGGAGGGCCTAGTCACCGGGGAGCTGTTTTTT. The rearrangement joins TRBV7-9 to TRBJ2-2; TRBD2 matches 7 bases. CDR1 SEHNR and CDR2 FQNEAQ come from the germline V gene (reference sequence). CDR3 size: 16 residues. V shed 2 bases, J shed 4 bases, and the junction held 7 bases outside the gene matches.

The V and J genes are TRBV6-1 and TRBJ2-2, with D unresolved. Germline CDR1 MNHNS, CDR2 SASEGT. This CDR3 has 12 amino acids. V was clipped by 4 bases and J by 10 bases, with 10 bases between them. The CDR3 here is CASSAELVELFF. CDR3 DNA: TGTGCCAGCAGTGCCGAGCTAGTGGAGCTGTTTTTT.

At least ten counts were recorded for this clonotype. The V and J genes are TRBV12-3 or TRBV12-4 and TRBJ1-1; D is possibly TRBD1 (6 bases). The ends were cut back, 6 bases at V and 10 bases at J, with 21 bases in the middle. The CDR3 has 14 residues. CDR3 residues: CASSPGVSTGGAFF. In DNA form, the CDR3 reads TGTGCCAGCAGCCCAGGGGTGTCGACCGGAGGAGCTTTCTTT.

This clonotype came up a few times. V usage is TRBV6-4 and J usage is TRBJ2-2; D unclear. The CDR3 has 14 residues. V was trimmed by 0 bases and J by 1 base, leaving 3 bases between them. Looked up from germline, CDR1 is MRHNA and CDR2 is SNTAGT. The CDR3 loop is CASSDSLNTGELFF. CDR3 sequence (DNA): TGTGCCAGCAGTGACTCACTGAACACCGGGGAGCTGTTTTTT.

The CDR3 sequence: CASSTSERSREQYV. Written as DNA, the CDR3 is TGTGCCAGCTCAACCTCGGAGCGGTCCCGCGAGCAGTACGTC. J is TRBJ2-7 and V is TRBV18; tentative D call: TRBD2 (5 bases). The CDR3 runs to 14 residues. The V end lost 5 bases, the J end lost 6 bases, and 17 bases lay between the germline ends. Germline V CDR1 and CDR2: KGHSH, LQKENI.

This chain links TRBV10-1 with TRBJ2-7; 8 positions agree with TRBD2. This CDR3 has 17 residues. The V segment lost 0 bases and the J segment 3 bases; nucleotides outside the gene matches: 10. Per the germline V gene, CDR1 is WNHNN and CDR2 is SYGVQD (reference sequence). CDR3 region: CASSESRATSGSYEQYF. CDR3 bases: TGCGCCAGCAGTGAGTCGAGGGCTACTAGCGGTAGCTACGAGCAGTACTTC.

This clonotype was counted between two and nine times. The chain carries TRBV10-3 and TRBJ2-2; perhaps TRBD1 as D (6 bases). The CDR3 is 14 residues long. The V gene's germline CDR1 is ENHRY and CDR2 SYGVKD. Trimming cost V 8 bases and J 3 bases, with 13 bases left between them. CDR3 region: CAIRTVRDTGELFF. In DNA, the CDR3 is TGTGCCATCCGGACAGTTCGGGACACCGGGGAGCTGTTTTTT.

There are many counts of this clonotype. The CDR3 loop is CASSPGTSDTQYF. DNA of the CDR3: TGTGCCAGCAGCCCAGGGACTTCAGATACGCAGTATTTT. This chain uses TRBV12-3 or TRBV12-4 with TRBJ2-3; a possible D gene is TRBD2 (6 bases). V was shortened by 6 bases and J by 4 bases, with 11 bases between the two germline ends. This CDR3 has 13 amino acids.

The table lists this clonotype with many counts. CDR3 sequence reads: CASSLVWGLAGGPTTREQFF. CDR3 DNA sequence: TGTGCCAGCAGCTTAGTGTGGGGACTAGCGGGAGGCCCGACCACCCGGGAGCAGTTCTTC. The V and J genes are TRBV7-9 and TRBJ2-1, with TRBD2 matching 15 bases. Trimming at V came to 1 base and at J to 10 bases, leaving 17 bases not matched to a gene. Germline loops: CDR1 SEHNR, CDR2 FQNEAQ (reference sequence). This CDR3 is 20 amino acids long.

There are many counts of this clonotype. This chain uses TRBV29-1 with TRBJ2-1; 8 positions agree with TRBD1. The germline V gene encodes CDR1 SQVTM and CDR2 ANQGSEA. With V trimmed by 4 bases and J by 2 bases, 7 bases remained unmatched. CDR3 size: 15 residues. The CDR3 nucleotides read TGCAGCGTTGTTCCCCGGGACAGGCCCTACAATGAGCAGTTCTTC. Residues: CSVVPRDRPYNEQFF.

Comments on this clonotype: This may stem from a read error, because a much larger clone lies one nucleotide away. This chain connects TRBV2 to TRBJ1-2; 8 nucleotides line up with TRBD1. CDR3 length equals 14 residues. V lost 6 bases and J lost 4; bases outside the gene matches: 7. In germline, CDR1 is SNHLY, CDR2 FYNNEI. The CDR3 nucleotides read TGTGCCAGCAGGCTCAGGGGGCTGCTCTATGGCTACACCTTC. Translating it yields CASRLRGLLYGYTF. The variable domain in full, with the rest retrieved from reference TRBV2 and TRBJ1-2, is EPEVTQTPSHQVTQMGQEVILRCVPISNHLYFYWYRQILGQKVEFLVSFYNNEISEKSEIFDDQFSVERPDGSNFTLKIRSTKLEDSAMYFCASRLRGLLYGYTFGSGTRLTVV.

In this sample, this clonotype turned up many times. CDR3 residues: CSGTPSGTEAFF. CDR3 coding DNA: TGCAGCGGGACCCCGTCGGGTACTGAAGCTTTCTTT. The J gene is TRBJ1-1, the V gene TRBV29-1; no firm D call. Per germline, CDR1 SQVTM and CDR2 ANQGSEA. V was clipped by 7 bases and J by 5 bases, with 14 bases between them. The CDR3 totals 12 residues.